This T cell receptor beta chain was captured by sequencing in a study of cytomegalovirus exposure and HLA in healthy donors. Study-level results: Follow-up analysis seemed to connect common viral pathogens with several of the most significant clusters identified. On later analysis, the bulk of CMV-associated TCR beta chains appeared to be HLA-restricted. The authors judged a highly shared variant cluster likely a sequencing artifact.

PCR amplification relied on 60 Vbeta primers (plus 13 Jbeta primers). Clones were read by immunoSEQ multiplex PCR, and TCRdb kept only the in-frame ones, dropping some. The sample contains 150,000 to 200,000 clones, 81% of which appear only once. Comments on this clone: The antigen remains undetermined.

The sample comprised PBMCs. The TCR comes from a woman in her late teens or twenties in good health and CMV-seronegative.

The CDR3 reads CASSSTAGPAYEQYF. The CDR3, as DNA: TGCGCCAGCAGCTCAACGGCGGGGCCGGCCTACGAGCAGTACTTC. The gene calls are TRBV5-1 and TRBJ2-7; D is perhaps TRBD2 (6 bases). CDR3 length: 15 residues. Germline V gives CDR1 SGHRS, CDR2 YFSETQ. The ends were cut back, 3 bases at V and 2 bases at J, with 15 bases in the middle.